Listed below are T cell receptor beta chains from one sample, sequenced in a study of blood T cell repertoires in COVID-19. The assay was immunoSEQ multiplex PCR, and TCRdb's table has in-frame clones only and misses some. Among some 670,000 clones, more than 80% were seen once, and the ten largest hold under 0.3%. The sample was peripheral blood. These TCRs come from a woman between 18 and 29 years old with acute or convalescent COVID-19. Each CDR3 is given with its conserved first and last residue. D genes are given only for firm matches. A clone size is listed for some rows: how often the clone was seen (once, few, many), or a class if it is expanded.

D gene	J gene	clone size	V gene	CDR3 DNA	CDR3 protein
NA	TRBJ2-3	NA	TRBV10-1	TGCGCCAGCAAAGTAGGCGGTTCCCCAGATACGCAGTATTTT	CASKVGGSPDTQYF
NA	TRBJ1-6	NA	TRBV6-5	TGTGCCAGCTTCGGACACGGGCAGTCACCCCTCCACTTT	CASFGHGQSPLHF
NA	TRBJ2-3	NA	TRBV7-9	TGTGCCAGCAGCTTAGTGGGGGGGCTAGCCGCGCCAGATACGCAGTATTTT	CASSLVGGLAAPDTQYF
NA	TRBJ1-3	NA	TRBV7-9	TGTGCCAGCAGCTTAAAGGGGCACTCTGGAAACACCATATATTTT	CASSLKGHSGNTIYF
TRBD2	TRBJ2-5	NA	TRBV5-5	TGTGCCAGCAGCTTAGGACCCCCGACTAGCGGGGGTCAAGAGACCCAGTACTTC	CASSLGPPTSGGQETQYF
NA	TRBJ1-1	NA	TRBV7-2	TGTGCCAGCAGCTCCCTCGTTCCCGGGAACACTGAAGCTTTCTTT	CASSSLVPGNTEAFF
TRBD1	TRBJ2-1	NA	TRBV2	TGTGCCAGCAGTGGGGACAGGGAGTGGGATGAGCAGTTCTTC	CASSGDREWDEQFF
NA	TRBJ1-2	NA	TRBV6-5	TGTGCCAGCAGTTACTCTCAGGGGAACTATGGCTACACCTTC	CASSYSQGNYGYTF
NA	TRBJ2-3	NA	TRBV6-5	TGTGCCAGCAGGATGGCAGGTGGTACGCAGTATTTT	CASRMAGGTQYF
TRBD1	TRBJ1-2	NA	TRBV9	TGTGCCAGCAGCGTAGCGCCGGGACAGGCGAGTGGTGGCTACACCTTC	CASSVAPGQASGGYTF
TRBD1	TRBJ1-6	NA	TRBV4-3	TGCGCCAGCAGCCAGACAGGGGATTCACCCCTCCACTTT	CASSQTGDSPLHF
NA	TRBJ1-4	NA	TRBV4-1	TGCGCCAGCAGCCATGACCGACAGGACAATGAAAAACTGTTTTTT	CASSHDRQDNEKLFF
NA	TRBJ1-1	NA	TRBV20-1	TGCAGTGCTAGTGTCCCCACCCGGGGGGAAGCTTTCTTT	CSASVPTRGEAFF
TRBD1	TRBJ1-1	NA	TRBV28	TGTGCCAGCAGTTTCGGAGGGACAGGGGTCTTTGAGGAGAACACTGAAGCTTTCTTT	CASSFGGTGVFEENTEAFF
NA	TRBJ1-1	NA	TRBV7-9	TGTGCCAGCAGCCTATCTAGTCACACTGAAGCTTTCTTT	CASSLSSHTEAFF
NA	TRBJ1-6	NA	TRBV9	TGTGCCAGCAGCGCAGAACCAGGGGATTCACCCCTCCACTTT	CASSAEPGDSPLHF
NA	TRBJ1-2	NA	TRBV9	TGTGCCTCGGGGGGCCTTCTATCCCCTTCGAAGGGCTACACCTTC	CASGGLLSPSKGYTF
TRBD1	TRBJ1-5	NA	TRBV27	TGTGCCAGCAGTTTATCAGGGACAGCGAATCAGCCCCAGCATTTT	CASSLSGTANQPQHF
TRBD1	TRBJ2-6	NA	TRBV19	TGTGCCAGTAGTACTTCCGGGACAGGGGGCTCTGGGGCCAACGTCCTGACTTTC	CASSTSGTGGSGANVLTF
TRBD1	TRBJ1-4	NA	TRBV7-8	TGTGCCAGCAGCGTCGACAGGGCAGCTAATGAAAAACTGTTTTTT	CASSVDRAANEKLFF
TRBD2	TRBJ2-3	NA	TRBV29-1	TGCAGCGTTGAGGGTTGGTCTAGCGGGGGCGCCGGCACAGATACGCAGTATTTT	CSVEGWSSGGAGTDTQYF
NA	TRBJ1-4	NA	TRBV6-1	TGTGCCAGCAGTGAAGCCTGGGGCGATGAAAAACTGTTTTTT	CASSEAWGDEKLFF
NA	TRBJ1-4	NA	TRBV2	TGTGCCAGCAGGCGTGGGGGGACTAATGAAAAACTGTTTTTT	CASRRGGTNEKLFF
NA	TRBJ2-2	NA	TRBV4-2	TGTGCCAGCAGCCAAGGAGTGGTGGAGCTGTTTTTT	CASSQGVVELFF
NA	TRBJ1-2	NA	TRBV4-2	TGTGCCAGCAGCCATCACGGGACAAGGGCGGATCCTTGGGGCTACACCTTC	CASSHHGTRADPWGYTF
TRBD1	TRBJ1-2	many	TRBV6-2/TRBV6-3	TGTGCCAGCAGTGCACCAGGGGGGACCTATGGCTACACCTTC	CASSAPGGTYGYTF
TRBD1	TRBJ2-5	once	TRBV6-1	TGTGCCAGCAGTGAACGGTTTGGGACAGGGGTTACCCAAGAGACCCAGTACTTC	CASSERFGTGVTQETQYF
NA	TRBJ1-2	NA	TRBV6-5	TGTGCCAGCAGTTACTCGACAGGCGCGGATGGCTACACCTTC	CASSYSTGADGYTF
TRBD2	TRBJ2-7	NA	TRBV12-3/TRBV12-4	TGTGCCAGCACCGGGGACTACGGCGGGGAGCAGTACTTC	CASTGDYGGEQYF
NA	TRBJ1-2	NA	TRBV19	TGTGCCAGTAGCCAAGTACAGGGACGGGGCACAAGCTATGGCTACACCTTC	CASSQVQGRGTSYGYTF
NA	TRBJ1-2	NA	TRBV6-5	TGTGCCAGCAGTTACTCGCGGCAGTCGGGGGGCTACACCTTC	CASSYSRQSGGYTF
TRBD2	TRBJ2-7	NA	TRBV27	TGTGCCAGCAGTTTAGGGTTGAGCGGGGGCTCCTACGAGCAGTACTTC	CASSLGLSGGSYEQYF
NA	TRBJ2-1	NA	TRBV19	TGTGCCAGTAGCGGAGAGTTGAGCTCCTACAATGAGCAGTTCTTC	CASSGELSSYNEQFF
TRBD1	TRBJ2-2	NA	TRBV7-9	TGTGCCAACGTTAGACAGGGGAAGAGCACCGGGGAGCTGTTTTTT	CANVRQGKSTGELFF
TRBD2	TRBJ2-7	NA	TRBV2	TGTGCCAGCAATCGCCGGGAGGCCCGGGACGAGCAGTACTTC	CASNRREARDEQYF
NA	TRBJ2-7	NA	TRBV24-1	TGTGCCACCAGTCTAGCGAATTCGAGAGAGCAGTACTTC	CATSLANSREQYF
NA	TRBJ2-2	NA	TRBV6-4	TGTGCCAGCAGCCAACACGCCCAGGGTACCGGGGAGCTGTTTTTT	CASSQHAQGTGELFF
NA	TRBJ2-7	NA	TRBV6-5	TGTGCCAGCCGAAATGGGGGGGCGCCGGTTGAGCAGTACTTC	CASRNGGAPVEQYF
NA	TRBJ1-4	NA	TRBV6-1	TGTGCCAGCAGTGAATCTCAAACAGGATTAACTAATGAAAAACTGTTTTTT	CASSESQTGLTNEKLFF
NA	TRBJ1-4	NA	TRBV4-3	TGCGCCAGCAGCCAAGGTTGGGGCCCAAGGGTTAATGAAAAACTGTTTTTT	CASSQGWGPRVNEKLFF
NA	TRBJ2-5	once	TRBV5-4	TGTGCCAGCAGCTTTGCTTGGGGGCCGGGGGAGACCCAGTACTTC	CASSFAWGPGETQYF
TRBD2	TRBJ2-4	NA	TRBV9	TGTGCCAGCAGCGTAGCCCAGGGACTAGCGGGGGGTGACATTCAGTACTTC	CASSVAQGLAGGDIQYF
TRBD1	TRBJ1-6	NA	TRBV6-6	TGTGCCAGCACCCCGACAGGGGGCGGATATAATTCACCCCTCCACTTT	CASTPTGGGYNSPLHF
TRBD1	TRBJ1-6	once	TRBV5-1	TGCGCCAGCAGCTTACAGACAGGGGTAAATTCACCCCTCCACTTT	CASSLQTGVNSPLHF
TRBD1	TRBJ1-2	NA	TRBV6-5	TGTGCCAGCAGTTACTCGACAGGGGAGTTGTTCTATGGCTACACCTTC	CASSYSTGELFYGYTF
TRBD2	TRBJ2-3	NA	TRBV10-3	TGTGCCATCAGTCGGGGGACTAGCGGGGACACAGATACGCAGTATTTT	CAISRGTSGDTDTQYF
TRBD1	TRBJ1-2	NA	TRBV4-3	TGCGCCAGCAGCCAACTCCGACAGGGCCGCGTGGTTGGCTACACCTTC	CASSQLRQGRVVGYTF
TRBD2	TRBJ2-1	NA	TRBV5-1	TGCGCCAGCAGCTCCCCGACTAAGCGGGGGACCCACGTCAATGAGCAGTTCTTC	CASSSPTKRGTHVNEQFF
NA	TRBJ1-1	once	TRBV6-5	TGTGCCAGCACCCCGGGGGGCACTGAAGCTTTCTTT	CASTPGGTEAFF
NA	TRBJ1-2	NA	TRBV4-1	TGCGCCAGCAGCCAAGGGGTTCAGGGCCCCCTTTATGGCTACACCTTC	CASSQGVQGPLYGYTF
NA	TRBJ2-2	once	TRBV27	TGTGCCAGCAGGAGAGGGAATGACCTCTCCGGGGAGCTGTTTTTT	CASRRGNDLSGELFF
NA	TRBJ1-5	NA	TRBV19	TGTGCCAGTAGTATCACAGCTTATAGCAATCAGCCCCAGCATTTT	CASSITAYSNQPQHF
TRBD2	TRBJ2-5	NA	TRBV11-2	TGTGCCAGCAGCCAGGGGCTAGCGGGGGCAGAGACCCAGTACTTC	CASSQGLAGAETQYF
NA	TRBJ1-1	NA	TRBV30	TGTGCCTGGAGTGTAGACGGGGGGAGCGCTTTCTTT	CAWSVDGGSAFF
NA	TRBJ2-7	NA	TRBV19	TGTGCCAGTGCACCACAGGGTGGCTCCTACGAGCAGTACTTC	CASAPQGGSYEQYF